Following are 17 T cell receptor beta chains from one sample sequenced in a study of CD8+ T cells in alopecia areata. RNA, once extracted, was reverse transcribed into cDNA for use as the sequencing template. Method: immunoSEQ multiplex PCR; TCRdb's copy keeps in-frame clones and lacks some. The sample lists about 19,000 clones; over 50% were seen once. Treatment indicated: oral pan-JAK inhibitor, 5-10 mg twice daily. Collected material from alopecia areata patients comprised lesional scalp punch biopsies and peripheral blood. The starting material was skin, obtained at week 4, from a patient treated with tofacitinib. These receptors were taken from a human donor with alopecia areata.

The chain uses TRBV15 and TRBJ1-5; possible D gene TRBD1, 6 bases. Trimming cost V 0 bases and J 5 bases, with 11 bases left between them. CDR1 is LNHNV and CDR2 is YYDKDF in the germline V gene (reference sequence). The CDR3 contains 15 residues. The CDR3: CATSRDLGGDQPQHF. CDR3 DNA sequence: TGTGCCACCAGCAGAGATCTAGGGGGGGATCAGCCCCAGCATTTT.

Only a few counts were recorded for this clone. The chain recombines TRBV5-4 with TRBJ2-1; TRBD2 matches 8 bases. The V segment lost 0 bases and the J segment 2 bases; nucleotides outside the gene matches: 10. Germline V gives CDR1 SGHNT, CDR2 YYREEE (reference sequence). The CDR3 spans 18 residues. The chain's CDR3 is CASSLGTLRGEAYNEQFF. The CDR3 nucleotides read TGTGCCAGCAGCTTGGGAACCCTGCGGGGGGAAGCCTACAATGAGCAGTTCTTC.

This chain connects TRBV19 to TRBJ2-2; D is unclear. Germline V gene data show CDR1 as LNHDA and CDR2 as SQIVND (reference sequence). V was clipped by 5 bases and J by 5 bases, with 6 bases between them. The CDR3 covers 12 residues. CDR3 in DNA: TGTGCCAGTAGTTTTCTTACCGGGGAGCTGTTTTTT. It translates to CASSFLTGELFF.

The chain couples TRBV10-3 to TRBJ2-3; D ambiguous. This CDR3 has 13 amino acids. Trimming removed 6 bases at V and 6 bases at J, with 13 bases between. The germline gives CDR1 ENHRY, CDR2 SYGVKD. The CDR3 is CAISQPPSDTQYF. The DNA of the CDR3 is TGTGCCATCAGCCAGCCCCCGTCGGATACGCAGTATTTT.

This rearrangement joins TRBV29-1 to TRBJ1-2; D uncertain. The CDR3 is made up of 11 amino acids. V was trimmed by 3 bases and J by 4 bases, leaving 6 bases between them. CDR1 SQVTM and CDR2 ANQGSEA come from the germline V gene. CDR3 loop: CSVELSYGYTF. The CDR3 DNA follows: TGCAGCGTTGAGCTCTCCTATGGCTACACCTTC. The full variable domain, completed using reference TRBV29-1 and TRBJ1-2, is SAVISQKPSRDICQRGTSLTIQCQVDSQVTMMFWYRQQPGQSLTLIATANQGSEATYESGFVIDKFPISRPNLTFSTLTVSNMSPEDSSIYLCSVELSYGYTFGSGTRLTVV.

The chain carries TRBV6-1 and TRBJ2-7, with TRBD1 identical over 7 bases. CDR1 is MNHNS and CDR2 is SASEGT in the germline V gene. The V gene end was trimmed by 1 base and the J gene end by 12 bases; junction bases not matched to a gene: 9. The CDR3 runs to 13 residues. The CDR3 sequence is CASSEGTGLRLYF. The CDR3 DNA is TGTGCCAGCAGTGAAGGGACAGGCCTGAGATTGTACTTC.

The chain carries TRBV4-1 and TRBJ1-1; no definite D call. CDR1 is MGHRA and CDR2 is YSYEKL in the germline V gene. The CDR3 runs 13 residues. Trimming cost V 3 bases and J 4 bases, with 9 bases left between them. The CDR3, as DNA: TGCGCCAGCAGCCAGGGTTCAAGCACTGAAGCTTTCTTT. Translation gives CASSQGSSTEAFF.

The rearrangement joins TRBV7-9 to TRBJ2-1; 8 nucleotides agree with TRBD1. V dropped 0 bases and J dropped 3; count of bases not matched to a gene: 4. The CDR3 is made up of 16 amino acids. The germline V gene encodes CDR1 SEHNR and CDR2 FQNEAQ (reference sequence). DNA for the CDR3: TGTGCCAGCAGCTTAGCAGGGACAGGCTTCTACAATGAGCAGTTCTTC. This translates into CASSLAGTGFYNEQFF.

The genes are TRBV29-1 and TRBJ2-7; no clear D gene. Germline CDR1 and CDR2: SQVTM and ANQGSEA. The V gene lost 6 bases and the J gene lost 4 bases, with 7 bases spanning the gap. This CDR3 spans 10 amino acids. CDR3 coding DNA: TGCAGCGTGGTGGAGTACGAGCAGTACTTC. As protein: CSVVEYEQYF.

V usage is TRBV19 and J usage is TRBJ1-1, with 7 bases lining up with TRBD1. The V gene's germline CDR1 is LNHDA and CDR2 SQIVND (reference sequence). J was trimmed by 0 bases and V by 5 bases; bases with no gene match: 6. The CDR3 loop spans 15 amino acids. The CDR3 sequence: CASSPGQHLNTEAFF. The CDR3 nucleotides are TGTGCCAGTAGTCCGGGACAGCATCTGAACACTGAAGCTTTCTTT.

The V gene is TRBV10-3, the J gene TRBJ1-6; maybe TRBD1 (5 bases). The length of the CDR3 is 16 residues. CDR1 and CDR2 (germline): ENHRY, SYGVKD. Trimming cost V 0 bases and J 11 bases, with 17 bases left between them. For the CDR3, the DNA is TGTGCCATCAGTGAGTCTACCGGGGGGGTAGGGACACCCCTCCACTTT. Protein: CAISESTGGVGTPLHF.

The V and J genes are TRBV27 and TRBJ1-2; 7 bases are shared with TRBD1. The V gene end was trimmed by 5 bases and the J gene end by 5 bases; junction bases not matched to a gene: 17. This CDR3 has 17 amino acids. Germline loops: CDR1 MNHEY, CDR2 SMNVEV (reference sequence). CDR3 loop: CASSMFGTAVGYYGYTF. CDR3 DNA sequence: TGTGCCAGCAGTATGTTCGGGACAGCGGTGGGGTATTATGGCTACACCTTC.

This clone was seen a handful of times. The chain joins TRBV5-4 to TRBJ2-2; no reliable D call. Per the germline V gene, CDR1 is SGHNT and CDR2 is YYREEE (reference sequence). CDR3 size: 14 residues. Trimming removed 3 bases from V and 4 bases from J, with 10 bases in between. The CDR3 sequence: CASSSPRRTGELFF. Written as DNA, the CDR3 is TGTGCCAGCAGCTCCCCCCGTCGCACCGGGGAGCTGTTTTTT.

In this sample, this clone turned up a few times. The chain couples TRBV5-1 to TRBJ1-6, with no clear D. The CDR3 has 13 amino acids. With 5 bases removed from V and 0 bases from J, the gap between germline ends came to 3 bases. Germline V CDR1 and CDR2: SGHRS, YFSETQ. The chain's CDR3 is CASRGSYNSPLHF. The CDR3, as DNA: TGCGCCAGCAGGGGCTCCTATAATTCACCCCTCCACTTT. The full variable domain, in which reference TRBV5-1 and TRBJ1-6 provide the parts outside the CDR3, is KAGVTQTPRYLIKTRGQQVTLSCSPISGHRSVSWYQQTPGQGLQFLFEYFSETQRNKGNFPGRFSGRQFSNSRSEMNVSTLELGDSALYLCASRGSYNSPLHFGNGTRLTVT.

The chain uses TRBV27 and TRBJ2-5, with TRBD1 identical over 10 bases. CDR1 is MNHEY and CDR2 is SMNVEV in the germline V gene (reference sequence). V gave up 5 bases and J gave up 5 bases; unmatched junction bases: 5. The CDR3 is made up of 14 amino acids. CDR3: CASSVDRGMETQYF. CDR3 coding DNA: TGTGCCAGCAGTGTGGACAGGGGGATGGAGACCCAGTACTTC.

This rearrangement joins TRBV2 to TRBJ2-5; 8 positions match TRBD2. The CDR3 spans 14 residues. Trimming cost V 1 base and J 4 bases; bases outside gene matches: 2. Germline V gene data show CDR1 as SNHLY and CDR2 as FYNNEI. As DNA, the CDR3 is TGTGCCAGCAGTGAAGTCGGGGGGGGAGAGACCCAGTACTTC. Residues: CASSEVGGGETQYF.

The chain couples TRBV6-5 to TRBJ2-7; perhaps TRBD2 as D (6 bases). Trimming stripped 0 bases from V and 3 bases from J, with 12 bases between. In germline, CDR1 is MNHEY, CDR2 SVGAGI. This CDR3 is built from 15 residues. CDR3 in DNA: TGTGCCAGCAGTTACTCGATAGGAGGGGTCTACGAGCAGTACTTC. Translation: CASSYSIGGVYEQYF.